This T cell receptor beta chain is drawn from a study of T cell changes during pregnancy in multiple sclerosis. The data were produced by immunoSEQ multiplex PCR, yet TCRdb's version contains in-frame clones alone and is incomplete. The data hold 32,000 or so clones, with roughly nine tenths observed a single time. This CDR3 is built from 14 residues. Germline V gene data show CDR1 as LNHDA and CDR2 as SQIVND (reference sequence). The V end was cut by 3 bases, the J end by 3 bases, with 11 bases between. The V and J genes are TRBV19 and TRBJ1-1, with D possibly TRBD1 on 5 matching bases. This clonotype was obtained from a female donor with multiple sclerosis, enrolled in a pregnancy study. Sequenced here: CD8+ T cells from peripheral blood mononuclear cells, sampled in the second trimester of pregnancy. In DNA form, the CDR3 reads TGTGCCAGTAGTATTTGGGGAGGGGACACTGAAGCTTTCTTT. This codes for CASSIWGGDTEAFF.